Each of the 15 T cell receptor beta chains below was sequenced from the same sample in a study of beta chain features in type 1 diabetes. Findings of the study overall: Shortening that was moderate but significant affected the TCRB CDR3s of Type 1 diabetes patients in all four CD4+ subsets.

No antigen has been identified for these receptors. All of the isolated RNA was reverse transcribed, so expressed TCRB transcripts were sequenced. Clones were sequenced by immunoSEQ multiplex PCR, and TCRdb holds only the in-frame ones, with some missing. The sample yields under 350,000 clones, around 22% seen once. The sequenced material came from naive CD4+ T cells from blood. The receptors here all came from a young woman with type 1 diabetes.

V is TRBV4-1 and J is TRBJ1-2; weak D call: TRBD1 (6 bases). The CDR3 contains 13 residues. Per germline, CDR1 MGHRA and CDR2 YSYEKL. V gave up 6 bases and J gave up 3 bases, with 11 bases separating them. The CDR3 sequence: CASRRQDHYGYTF. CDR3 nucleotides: TGCGCCAGCAGGAGACAGGACCACTATGGCTACACCTTC.

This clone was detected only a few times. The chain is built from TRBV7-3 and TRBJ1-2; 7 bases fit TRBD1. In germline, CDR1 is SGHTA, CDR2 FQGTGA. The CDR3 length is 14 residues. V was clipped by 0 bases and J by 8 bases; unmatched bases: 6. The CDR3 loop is CASSLTQGGEGYTF. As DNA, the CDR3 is TGTGCCAGCAGCTTAACCCAAGGGGGCGAGGGCTACACCTTC.

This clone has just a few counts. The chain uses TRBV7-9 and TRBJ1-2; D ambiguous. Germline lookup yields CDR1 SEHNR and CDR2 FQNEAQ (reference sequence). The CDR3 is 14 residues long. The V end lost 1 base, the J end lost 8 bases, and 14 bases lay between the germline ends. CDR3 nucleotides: TGTGCCAGCAGCTTAGAAGTTGGCAGTCTGGGCTACACCTTC. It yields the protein CASSLEVGSLGYTF.

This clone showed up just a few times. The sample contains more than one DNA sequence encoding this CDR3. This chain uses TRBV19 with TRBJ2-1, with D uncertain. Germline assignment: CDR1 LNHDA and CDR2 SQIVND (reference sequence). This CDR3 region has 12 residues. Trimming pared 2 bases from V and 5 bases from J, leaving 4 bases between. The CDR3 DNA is TGTGCCAGTAGTATAAATAACAATGAGCAGTTCTTC. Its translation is CASSINNNEQFF.

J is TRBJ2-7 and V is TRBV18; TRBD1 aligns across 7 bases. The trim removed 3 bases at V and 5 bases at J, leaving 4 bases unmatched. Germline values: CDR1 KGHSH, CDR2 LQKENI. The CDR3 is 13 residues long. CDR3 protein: CASSPWTGDEQYF. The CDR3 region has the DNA TGTGCCAGCTCACCCTGGACAGGAGACGAGCAGTACTTC.

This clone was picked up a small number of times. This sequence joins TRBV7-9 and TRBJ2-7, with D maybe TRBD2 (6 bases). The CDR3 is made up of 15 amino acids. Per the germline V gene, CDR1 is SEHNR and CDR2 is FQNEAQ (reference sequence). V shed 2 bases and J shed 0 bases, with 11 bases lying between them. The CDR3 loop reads CASSLQGGTSYEQYF. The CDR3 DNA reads TGTGCCAGCAGCTTACAGGGAGGAACCTCCTACGAGCAGTACTTC.

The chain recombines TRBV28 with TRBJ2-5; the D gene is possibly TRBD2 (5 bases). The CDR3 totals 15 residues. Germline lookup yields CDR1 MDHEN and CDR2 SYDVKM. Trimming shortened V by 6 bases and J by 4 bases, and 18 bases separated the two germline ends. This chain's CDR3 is CASSSLRGLGETQYF. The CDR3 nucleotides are TGTGCCAGCAGCTCCCTTCGCGGGCTGGGAGAGACCCAGTACTTC.

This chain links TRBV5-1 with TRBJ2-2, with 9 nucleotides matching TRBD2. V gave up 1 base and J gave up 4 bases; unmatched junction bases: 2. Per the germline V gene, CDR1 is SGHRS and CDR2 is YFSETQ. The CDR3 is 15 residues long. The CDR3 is CASSLRSGSTGELFF. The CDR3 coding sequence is TGCGCCAGCAGCTTGCGTAGCGGGAGCACCGGGGAGCTGTTTTTT. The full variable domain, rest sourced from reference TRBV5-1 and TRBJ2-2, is KAGVTQTPRYLIKTRGQQVTLSCSPISGHRSVSWYQQTPGQGLQFLFEYFSETQRNKGNFPGRFSGRQFSNSRSEMNVSTLELGDSALYLCASSLRSGSTGELFFGEGSRLTVL.

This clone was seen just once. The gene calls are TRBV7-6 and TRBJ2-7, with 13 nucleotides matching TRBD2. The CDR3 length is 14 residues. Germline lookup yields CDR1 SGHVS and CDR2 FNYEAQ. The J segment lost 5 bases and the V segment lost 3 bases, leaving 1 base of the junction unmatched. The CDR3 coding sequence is TGTGCCAGCAGCTTCGGGACTAGCGGGAACGAGCAGTACTTC. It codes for CASSFGTSGNEQYF.

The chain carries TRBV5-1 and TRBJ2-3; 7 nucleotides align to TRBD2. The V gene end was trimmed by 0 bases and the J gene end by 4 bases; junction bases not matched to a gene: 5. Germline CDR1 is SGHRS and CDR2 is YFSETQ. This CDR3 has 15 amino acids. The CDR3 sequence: CASSLARGSADTQYF. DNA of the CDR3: TGCGCCAGCAGCTTGGCACGCGGGAGCGCAGATACGCAGTATTTT. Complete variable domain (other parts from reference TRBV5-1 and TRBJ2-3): KAGVTQTPRYLIKTRGQQVTLSCSPISGHRSVSWYQQTPGQGLQFLFEYFSETQRNKGNFPGRFSGRQFSNSRSEMNVSTLELGDSALYLCASSLARGSADTQYFGPGTRLTVL.

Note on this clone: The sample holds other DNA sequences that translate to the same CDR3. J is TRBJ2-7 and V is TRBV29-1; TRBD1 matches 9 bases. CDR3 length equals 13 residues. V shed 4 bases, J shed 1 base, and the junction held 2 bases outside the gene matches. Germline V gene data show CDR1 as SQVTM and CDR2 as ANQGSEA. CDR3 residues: CSVAGQGSYEQYF. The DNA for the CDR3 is TGCAGCGTTGCGGGACAGGGTTCCTACGAGCAGTACTTC.

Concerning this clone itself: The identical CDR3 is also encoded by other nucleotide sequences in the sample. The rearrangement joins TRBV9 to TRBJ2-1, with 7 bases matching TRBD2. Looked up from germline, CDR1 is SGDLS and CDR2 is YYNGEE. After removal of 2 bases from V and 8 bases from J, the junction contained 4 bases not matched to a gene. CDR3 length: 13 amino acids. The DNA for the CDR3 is TGTGCCAGCAGCGTGACTAGCTCGGATGAGCAGTTCTTC. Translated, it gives CASSVTSSDEQFF. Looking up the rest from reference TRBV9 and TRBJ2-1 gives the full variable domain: DSGVTQTPKHLITATGQRVTLRCSPRSGDLSVYWYQQSLDQGLQFLIQYYNGEERAKGNILERFSAQQFPDLHSELNLSSLELGDSALYFCASSVTSSDEQFFGPGTRLTVL.

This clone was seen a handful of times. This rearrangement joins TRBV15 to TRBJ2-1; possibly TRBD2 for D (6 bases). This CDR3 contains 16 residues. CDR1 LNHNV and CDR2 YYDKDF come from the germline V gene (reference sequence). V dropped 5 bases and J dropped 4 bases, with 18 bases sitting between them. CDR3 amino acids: CATSGRTGDVYNEQFF. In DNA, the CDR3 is TGTGCCACCAGCGGGAGGACGGGAGACGTTTACAATGAGCAGTTCTTC.

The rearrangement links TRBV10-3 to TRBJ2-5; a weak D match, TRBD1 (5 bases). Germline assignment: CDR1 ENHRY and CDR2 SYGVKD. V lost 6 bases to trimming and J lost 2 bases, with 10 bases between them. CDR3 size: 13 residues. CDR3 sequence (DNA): TGTGCCATCAGCAGACAGCCACAAGAGACCCAGTACTTC. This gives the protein CAISRQPQETQYF.

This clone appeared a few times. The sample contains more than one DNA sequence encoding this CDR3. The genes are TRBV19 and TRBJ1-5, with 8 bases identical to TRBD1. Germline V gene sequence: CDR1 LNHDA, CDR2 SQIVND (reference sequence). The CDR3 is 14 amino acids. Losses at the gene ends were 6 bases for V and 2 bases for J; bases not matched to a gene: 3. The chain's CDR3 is CASSPTGGNQPQHF. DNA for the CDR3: TGTGCCAGTAGCCCGACAGGGGGCAATCAGCCCCAGCATTTT.